This paragraph covers one T cell receptor beta chain sequence. Its antigen is unknown. The study ran its PCR with 60 Vbeta and 13 Jbeta primers. Measured with immunoSEQ multiplex PCR; TCRdb has only the in-frame clones, and not every one. The repertoire has some 130,000 clones, about 81% of them found once; the top ten carry roughly 7.3%. This entry belongs to a study of cytomegalovirus exposure and HLA in healthy donors. Study-level results: A later analysis linked a missense DCLRE1C variant to TCR beta V- and J-gene trimming. Reports indicate that TCR beta sequences accurately predicted the HLA-A and HLA-B alleles of most subjects. Most of the TCR beta V segments (in an earlier analysis) were productive either about 87% or about 30% of the time. The likely origin of a cluster of highly shared sequence variants was a sequencing artifact.

V lost 7 bases and J 0 bases, leaving 13 bases between the germline ends. The CDR3 spans 14 residues. CDR1 and CDR2 from the germline V gene are MDHEN and SYDVKM. The sequence was obtained from a man aged 25 to 45 in good health and CMV-seronegative. This chain links TRBV28 with TRBJ2-7, with D tentatively TRBD2 (6 bases). The sample was PBMCs. CDR3 nucleotides: TGTGCCAGCACCCTAGCGCCAGACTCCTACGAGCAGTACTTC. Encoded protein: CASTLAPDSYEQYF.